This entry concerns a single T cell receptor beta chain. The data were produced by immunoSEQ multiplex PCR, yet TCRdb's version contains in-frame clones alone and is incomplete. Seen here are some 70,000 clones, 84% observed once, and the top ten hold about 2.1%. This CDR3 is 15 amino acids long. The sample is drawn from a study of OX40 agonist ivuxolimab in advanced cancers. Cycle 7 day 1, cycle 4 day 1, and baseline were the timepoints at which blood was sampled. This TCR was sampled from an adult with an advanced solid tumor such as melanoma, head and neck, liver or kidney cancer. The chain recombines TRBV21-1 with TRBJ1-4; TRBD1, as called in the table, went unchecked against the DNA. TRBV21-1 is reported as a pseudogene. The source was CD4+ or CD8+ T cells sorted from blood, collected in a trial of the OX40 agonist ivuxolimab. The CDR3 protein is CASSGPGQGNEKLFF. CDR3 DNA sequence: TGTGCCAGCAGCGGTCCGGGACAGGGGAACGAAAAACTGTTTTTT.